The rows below give T cell receptor beta chains drawn from one sample of a study of control samples from healthy donors and cancer patients. Clones were sequenced by immunoSEQ multiplex PCR, and TCRdb holds only the in-frame ones, with some missing. This sample carries approximately 140,000 clones, just under 95% of them seen once, and the ten largest clones take approximately 10%. Sample: blood. The origin of the receptors is a man aged 25 to 40 in good health. Each CDR3 is given with its conserved first and last residue. D genes are given only for firm matches. Not all rows give a size; the values are once, few, many and, for expanded clones, a class.

>.|TRBJ1-1|TRBV6-2/TRBV6-3|.
CASSYFYRARNTEAFF
TGTGCCAGCAGTTACTTTTACAGGGCGAGGAACACTGAAGCTTTCTTT
>.|TRBJ2-3|TRBV18|.
CASSPPSRIRTDTQYF
TGTGCCAGCTCACCACCCTCTCGGATACGCACAGATACGCAGTATTTT
>.|TRBJ2-7|TRBV5-1|once
CASSRAGSAYEQYF
TGCGCCAGCAGTCGGGCGGGATCGGCCTACGAGCAGTACTTC
>TRBD1|TRBJ2-3|TRBV7-2|once
CASSLDRGTDTQYF
TGTGCCAGCAGCTTGGACAGGGGCACAGATACGCAGTATTTT
>.|TRBJ2-1|TRBV5-1|few
CASPILDNEQFF
TGCGCCAGCCCAATCCTCGACAATGAGCAGTTCTTC
>.|TRBJ1-1|TRBV2|.
CASSEALGGREAFF
TGTGCCAGCAGTGAAGCGCTTGGGGGGCGCGAAGCTTTCTTT
>TRBD1|TRBJ1-5|TRBV27|.
CASSFIGQGNQPQHF
TGTGCCAGCAGTTTTATTGGACAGGGAAACCAGCCCCAGCATTTT
>TRBD2|TRBJ2-1|TRBV5-1|.
CASSLRTSAVSEQFF
TGCGCCAGCAGCTTGAGAACTAGCGCCGTCAGTGAGCAGTTCTTC
>.|TRBJ2-7|TRBV25-1|.
CASSEYLGFGEQYF
TGTGCCAGCAGTGAATACCTGGGTTTTGGCGAGCAGTACTTC
>.|TRBJ2-5|TRBV6-2/TRBV6-3|.
CASSEKGSQETQYF
TGTGCCAGCAGCGAAAAAGGTTCCCAAGAGACCCAGTACTTC